The rows below give T cell receptor beta chains drawn from one sample of a study of blood T cell repertoires in COVID-19. TCRdb's table, derived via immunoSEQ multiplex PCR, lists solely in-frame clones and lacks some. Here the sample spans a few hundred thousand clones, 70% to 90% being singletons. Material for sequencing was PBMCs or T cells enriched from blood (not recorded which). The receptors were gathered from a woman aged 55-75 years in a cohort exposed to, infected with or recovered from COVID-19 (not recorded which). Each CDR3 is given with its conserved first and last residue. Fields, in order: V gene, J gene, CDR3 length, clone size, D gene, CDR3 protein, CDR3 DNA. The D gene is left open where the match is weak. Clone size is not always given. Where it is, it says once, few, many or a class for expanded clones.

>TRBV7-9|TRBJ1-4|14|.|TRBD1
CASSVTGGSEKLFF
TGTGCCAGCAGCGTGACAGGGGGCAGTGAAAAACTGTTTTTT
>TRBV7-3|TRBJ1-5|13|.|.
CASSPQGNQPQHF
TGTGCCAGCAGCCCGCAGGGAAATCAGCCCCAGCATTTT
>TRBV9|TRBJ1-3|15|.|.
CASSAQVNSGNTIYF
TGTGCCAGCAGCGCCCAGGTCAACTCTGGAAACACCATATATTTT
>TRBV19|TRBJ1-5|15|.|TRBD1
CASSSRDRGNQPQHF
TGTGCCAGTAGTAGCCGGGACAGGGGCAATCAGCCCCAGCATTTT
>TRBV29-1|TRBJ1-2|12|.|TRBD1
CSVGGQIAGYTF
TGCAGCGTTGGGGGACAGATTGCTGGCTACACCTTC
>TRBV11-1|TRBJ2-1|15|.|.
CASSFSDSSYNEQFF
TGTGCCAGCAGCTTCTCAGACAGCTCCTACAATGAGCAGTTCTTC
>TRBV7-6|TRBJ1-6|18|few|TRBD1
CASSLALRQGERDSPLHF
TGTGCCAGCAGCTTAGCGCTCCGACAGGGAGAAAGAGATTCACCCCTCCACTTT
>TRBV9|TRBJ1-6|13|.|.
CASSGTNNSPLHF
TGTGCCAGCAGCGGAACTAATAATTCACCCCTCCACTTT
>TRBV15|TRBJ1-5|17|.|.
CATSRDGSQGSNQPQHF
TGTGCCACCAGCAGAGATGGGTCACAGGGAAGCAATCAGCCCCAGCATTTT
>TRBV6-2/TRBV6-3|TRBJ2-1|15|.|.
CASSYGDTAYNEQFF
TGTGCCAGCAGTTACGGGGACACTGCCTACAATGAGCAGTTCTTC
>TRBV9|TRBJ2-7|13|.|.
CASSVLSSDEQYF
TGTGCCAGCAGCGTACTGTCTAGTGACGAGCAGTACTTC
>TRBV7-9|TRBJ1-3|11|.|.
CASSLGDTIYF
TGTGCCAGCAGCTTAGGAGACACCATATATTTT
>TRBV15|TRBJ1-2|14|.|.
CATSRDGRQEAYTF
TGTGCCACCAGCAGAGATGGGAGACAGGAGGCCTACACCTTC
>TRBV4-1|TRBJ1-4|16|.|.
CASSQDLAQVWEKLFF
TGCGCCAGCAGCCAAGATCTTGCTCAGGTTTGGGAAAAACTGTTTTTT
>TRBV21-1|TRBJ2-2|16|.|.
CASSKGTGIGTGELFF
TGTGCCAGCAGCAAAGGGACAGGGATCGGGACCGGGGAGCTGTTTTTT
>TRBV7-8|TRBJ1-1|14|.|.
CASSWQGSRTEAFF
TGTGCCAGCAGCTGGCAGGGTAGTAGAACTGAAGCTTTCTTT
>TRBV2|TRBJ1-2|16|few|TRBD1
CASRDLWTGRKNGYTF
TGTGCCAGCAGGGATTTATGGACAGGGAGGAAGAATGGCTACACCTTC
>TRBV7-2|TRBJ2-2|16|.|.
CASSLTPPPGAGELFF
TGTGCCAGCAGCTTAACTCCACCTCCGGGAGCCGGGGAGCTGTTTTTT
>TRBV5-1|TRBJ2-1|15|.|TRBD1
CASSLGTGPYNEQFF
TGCGCCAGCAGCCTGGGGACAGGGCCCTACAATGAGCAGTTCTTC
>TRBV28|TRBJ2-5|14|few|TRBD1
CASGSTGGVETQYF
TGTGCCAGCGGGTCGACAGGGGGAGTTGAGACCCAGTACTTC
>TRBV6-5|TRBJ2-7|14|.|TRBD2
CASTGSGSLDEQYF
TGTGCCAGCACCGGTAGCGGGAGCTTGGACGAGCAGTACTTC
>TRBV7-2|TRBJ2-7|13|.|TRBD2
CASSFQREGEQYF
TGTGCCAGCAGCTTTCAGCGGGAGGGCGAGCAGTACTTC
>TRBV3-1/TRBV3-2|TRBJ1-6|16|.|.
CASRKGRGQTNSPLHF
TGTGCCAGCCGAAAAGGGAGAGGACAGACAAATTCACCCCTCCACTTT
>TRBV7-9|TRBJ2-7|15|.|.
CASSLGQGSTYEQYF
TGTGCCAGCAGCTTAGGGCAGGGCTCAACCTACGAGCAGTACTTC
>TRBV28|TRBJ2-1|18|.|TRBD2
CASSSGRVLGGAYNEQFF
TGTGCCAGCAGTTCTGGGAGGGTACTAGGAGGCGCCTACAATGAGCAGTTCTTC
>TRBV5-1|TRBJ1-1|13|.|.
CASTGVGGNEAFF
TGCGCCAGCACCGGGGTCGGTGGCAATGAAGCTTTCTTT